These 10 T cell receptor beta chains share one sample of origin, sequenced in a study of Ad26.COV2.S vaccination and SARS-CoV-2 variants. TCRdb's copy holds only in-frame clones and misses some; the assay was immunoSEQ multiplex PCR. The repertoire holds over 85,000 clones, with less than 85% as singletons. Material: peripheral blood, obtained after recovery from COVID-19. These receptors came from a human donor who had recovered from COVID-19.

This clone was observed a single time. The chain carries TRBV9 and TRBJ1-1; D might be TRBD1 (6 bases). Germline V gene data show CDR1 as SGDLS and CDR2 as YYNGEE. V lost 4 bases and J lost 5, with 18 bases in between. The CDR3 is 15 residues long. CDR3 residues: CASSPTFWGRTEAFF. As DNA, the CDR3 is TGTGCCAGCAGCCCTACTTTTTGGGGGCGGACTGAAGCTTTCTTT.

The chain recombines TRBV7-2 with TRBJ1-2; no firm D call. CDR3 size: 13 residues. V shed 1 base and J shed 2 bases, with 5 bases lying between them. CDR1 and CDR2 from the germline V gene are SGHTA and FQGNSA. The CDR3 nucleotides are TGTGCCAGCAGCTTAGATCAGAACTATGGCTACACCTTC. Amino acids: CASSLDQNYGYTF. The variable domain in full, with the rest retrieved from reference TRBV7-2 and TRBJ1-2, is GAGVSQSPSNKVTEKGKDVELRCDPISGHTALYWYRQSLGQGLEFLIYFQGNSAPDKSGLPSDRFSAERTGGSVSTLTIQRTQQEDSAVYLCASSLDQNYGYTFGSGTRLTVV.

The CDR3 sequence is CASSFGGGAGEQFF. CDR3 nucleotides: TGTGCCAGCAGCTTTGGCGGGGGGGCCGGTGAGCAGTTCTTC. The rearrangement uses TRBV7-9 and TRBJ2-1; 9 bases match TRBD2. The junction had 6 bases not matched to a gene; V was cut back by 3 bases and J by 9 bases. The CDR3 extends over 14 amino acids. Germline lookup yields CDR1 SEHNR and CDR2 FQNEAQ (reference sequence). Full variable domain (remainder filled in from reference TRBV7-9 and TRBJ2-1): DTGVSQNPRHKITKRGQNVTFRCDPISEHNRLYWYRQTLGQGPEFLTYFQNEAQLEKSRLLSDRFSAERPKGSFSTLEIQRTEQGDSAMYLCASSFGGGAGEQFFGPGTRLTVL.

The rearrangement joins TRBV11-3 to TRBJ2-7, with a weak D call TRBD1 (6 bases). The CDR3 is 16 amino acids. Germline V gene data show CDR1 as SGHNT and CDR2 as YENEEA. Trimming pared 0 bases from V and 3 bases from J, leaving 15 bases between. CDR3 loop: CASSLDGCIRGYEQYF. The CDR3 region has the DNA TGTGCCAGCAGCTTAGATGGGTGCATCAGGGGCTACGAGCAGTACTTC.

For this clone: A junction boundary mismatches the germline segment, possibly from a read error. The V call is TRBV2, the J call TRBJ1-2; D ambiguous. The germline gives CDR1 SNHLY, CDR2 FYNNEI. The CDR3 consists of 15 residues. The CDR3 bases are TGTGCCAGCAGTGAATACCAACAACCCGGGAGCCGGGCGCCCTTC. Translated, it gives CASSEYQQPGSRAPF.

The chain recombines TRBV7-3 with TRBJ2-5; 8 nucleotides match TRBD2. This CDR3 has 15 residues. Germline CDR1 is SGHTA and CDR2 is FQGTGA. Unmatched junction bases numbered 10, after V lost 5 bases and J lost 5 bases. The CDR3 protein is CASSKIRGGLETQYF. The CDR3 DNA reads as TGTGCCAGCAGCAAGATCCGGGGGGGCCTCGAGACCCAGTACTTC.

The CDR3 sequence is CSVVRGSGQETQYF. DNA of the CDR3: TGCAGCGTTGTACGGGGGAGTGGGCAAGAGACCCAGTACTTC. J is TRBJ2-5 and V is TRBV29-1, with D tentatively TRBD2 (6 bases). The germline V and J ends were trimmed by 4 bases and 2 bases, with 14 bases remaining between them. The CDR3 has 14 residues. CDR1 and CDR2 from the germline V gene are SQVTM and ANQGSEA.

This chain uses TRBV11-1 with TRBJ2-1; tentative D call: TRBD2 (7 bases). V was trimmed by 1 base and J by 3 bases, leaving 10 bases between them. Germline V gene data show CDR1 as SGHAT and CDR2 as FQDESV (reference sequence). The CDR3 is 15 residues long. CDR3 protein: CASSLGGGNYNEQFF. The CDR3 region has the DNA TGTGCCAGCAGCTTAGGCGGGGGCAACTACAATGAGCAGTTCTTC.

V and J are TRBV30 and TRBJ1-1; D is undetermined. Germline lookup yields CDR1 GTSNPN and CDR2 SVGIG (reference sequence). V lost 3 bases and J lost 6, with 14 bases in between. The CDR3 extends over 13 amino acids. CDR3 loop: CAWSYIVNPEAFF. Written as DNA, the CDR3 is TGTGCCTGGAGCTACATAGTGAATCCTGAAGCTTTCTTT.

This clone was seen only a few times. This chain joins TRBV27 and TRBJ2-7, with D unresolved. With 3 bases removed from V and 6 bases from J, the gap between germline ends came to 6 bases. Germline CDR1 reads MNHEY; CDR2 reads SMNVEV (reference sequence). The CDR3 is made up of 11 amino acids. The CDR3 DNA is TGTGCCAGCAGTTTCGGGTCCGAGCAGTACTTC. Translating it yields CASSFGSEQYF.